The 21 T cell receptor beta chains presented below share a single source sample, sequenced in a study of shared clonotypes between healthy human individuals. Sequencing was performed with immunoSEQ multiplex PCR; in TCRdb, only in-frame clones are kept and a portion is missing. The table includes 550,000 to 700,000 clones, roughly 72% detected once. Sequencing input: memory CD4+ T cells sorted from blood. The subset: CD45RA-negative fraction. These receptors originate from a woman aged 25 to 39 in good health.

The chain carries TRBV4-1 and TRBJ2-2, with 9 bases lining up with TRBD1. CDR3 length: 17 amino acids. CDR1 MGHRA and CDR2 YSYEKL come from the germline V gene. V shed 1 base, J shed 4 bases, and the junction held 7 bases outside the gene matches. CDR3 amino acids: CASSQGTGVFLTGELFF. The CDR3 DNA reads TGCGCCAGCAGCCAAGGGACAGGGGTATTTCTCACCGGGGAGCTGTTTTTT.

J is TRBJ1-3 and V is TRBV5-6; a possible D gene is TRBD1 (5 bases). Per germline, CDR1 SGHDT and CDR2 YYEEEE. The CDR3 has 16 amino acids. V was pared by 2 bases and J by 4 bases, with 16 bases between. The CDR3 protein is CASSFWARAVGNTIYF. CDR3 nucleotide sequence: TGTGCCAGCAGCTTTTGGGCCAGGGCGGTAGGAAACACCATATATTTT.

A word on this clone: In the same sample, other DNA sequences code for this CDR3. The chain links TRBV28 to TRBJ2-7; D perhaps matches TRBD1 (5 bases). Germline assignment: CDR1 MDHEN and CDR2 SYDVKM. The CDR3 runs 13 residues. V gave up 2 bases and J gave up 3 bases, with 8 bases separating them. In nucleotides, the CDR3 is TGTGCCAGCAGTTTAGGACATCTCTACGAGCAGTACTTC. As protein: CASSLGHLYEQYF.

This clone has only a few counts. The chain links TRBV15 to TRBJ1-1, with D perhaps matching TRBD1 (6 bases). V was trimmed by 5 bases and J by 10 bases, leaving 26 bases between them. The CDR3 is 16 amino acids. Looked up from germline, CDR1 is LNHNV and CDR2 is YYDKDF (reference sequence). The CDR3 DNA reads TGTGCCACCAGCCGACCCGTGGCAGGGGCGGCAGGCCGAGCTTTCTTT. It specifies CATSRPVAGAAGRAFF.

Turning to this clone: This sample also contains other DNA sequences that code for the same CDR3. The chain recombines TRBV14 with TRBJ2-1; 10 nucleotides match TRBD2. The CDR3 totals 15 residues. V was pared by 2 bases and J by 4 bases, with 2 bases of the junction left unmatched. Germline V gives CDR1 SGHDN, CDR2 FVKESK. CDR3 sequence (DNA): TGTGCCAGCAGCCAACTAGCGGGAGCGTACAATGAGCAGTTCTTC. Its translation is CASSQLAGAYNEQFF.

V and J are TRBV11-3 and TRBJ2-2; 10 nucleotides agree with TRBD1. The germline gives CDR1 SGHNT, CDR2 YENEEA. The CDR3 is 15 amino acids. Losses at the gene ends were 5 bases for V and 6 bases for J; bases not matched to a gene: 6. The CDR3 region has the DNA TGTGCCAGCAGCCGAGGACAGGGGGTAGCCGGGGAGCTGTTTTTT. The encoded protein is CASSRGQGVAGELFF.

This clone is a singleton in its sample. V usage is TRBV28 and J usage is TRBJ1-2; unclear D gene. CDR1 is MDHEN, CDR2 SYDVKM, per germline. This CDR3 is built from 14 residues. The V end was cut by 8 bases, the J end by 0 bases, with 13 bases between. The CDR3 bases are TGTGCCAGCGGATCCATTTATTCTAACTATGGCTACACCTTC. This translates into CASGSIYSNYGYTF.

This rearrangement joins TRBV5-5 to TRBJ1-1; D not certain. Germline CDR1 reads SGHKS; CDR2 reads YYEKEE (reference sequence). The length of the CDR3 is 14 residues. V lost 2 bases to trimming and J lost 0 bases, with 8 bases between them. The CDR3 DNA is TGTGCCAGCAGCTTTGCGAGGGTGAACACTGAAGCTTTCTTT. It yields the protein CASSFARVNTEAFF.

The CDR3 spells CASSLGRTGPYEQYF. The CDR3 nucleotides are TGTGCCAGCAGCTTAGGTAGAACAGGACCCTACGAGCAGTACTTC. The rearrangement links TRBV7-3 to TRBJ2-7; D is perhaps TRBD1 (5 bases). CDR3 length: 15 residues. The V gene lost 2 bases and the J gene lost 2 bases, with 13 bases spanning the gap. From germline, CDR1 is SGHTA and CDR2 FQGTGA.

For this clone: Other DNA sequences in this specimen translate into the identical CDR3. J is TRBJ1-2 and V is TRBV11-2, with a tentative D call TRBD1 (5 bases). The V end lost 0 bases, the J end lost 8 bases, and 7 bases lay between the germline ends. This CDR3 spans 12 amino acids. Looked up from germline, CDR1 is SGHAT and CDR2 is FQNNGV. The CDR3 DNA follows: TGTGCCAGCAGCTTAGAAGGGGACGGCTACACCTTC. Translation gives CASSLEGDGYTF.

The chain uses TRBV13 and TRBJ2-2, with 10 nucleotides matching TRBD2. The CDR3 runs to 16 residues. The germline V gene encodes CDR1 PRHDT and CDR2 FYEKMQ (reference sequence). V gave up 2 bases and J gave up 3 bases; unmatched junction bases: 3. CDR3 region: CASSLRTSGYTGELFF. CDR3 bases: TGTGCCAGCAGCTTAAGGACTAGCGGATACACCGGGGAGCTGTTTTTT.

The genes are TRBV13 and TRBJ2-7; D tentatively reads TRBD1 or TRBD2 (5 bases each). CDR3 length: 15 residues. Germline assignment: CDR1 PRHDT and CDR2 FYEKMQ (reference sequence). V lost 1 base and J lost 0, with 10 bases in between. Here the CDR3 reads CASSLEGDPSYEQYF. The CDR3 bases are TGTGCCAGCAGCTTAGAAGGGGACCCCTCCTACGAGCAGTACTTC.

This chain's CDR3 is CASSISGLAAGELFF. The CDR3 region has the DNA TGTGCCAGTAGTATCTCGGGACTAGCGGCCGGGGAGCTGTTTTTT. The V call is TRBV19, the J call TRBJ2-2; 11 bases map to TRBD2. This CDR3 contains 15 residues. V lost 3 bases, J lost 6 bases, and 3 bases stayed unmatched. Germline V lookup: CDR1 LNHDA, CDR2 SQIVND (reference sequence).

V usage is TRBV5-6 and J usage is TRBJ1-4; no firm D call. V lost 0 bases, J lost 7 bases, and 10 bases lay in between. From germline, CDR1 is SGHDT and CDR2 YYEEEE. This CDR3 comprises 14 residues. The CDR3 sequence: CASSLVDQSEKLFF. As DNA, the CDR3 is TGTGCCAGCAGCTTGGTAGACCAGAGTGAAAAACTGTTTTTT.

The V call is TRBV4-1, the J call TRBJ2-3, with D perhaps matching TRBD1 (6 bases). The CDR3 runs to 17 residues. The V and J ends lost 0 bases and 4 bases respectively, with 17 bases between them. Germline-derived CDR1 and CDR2 are MGHRA and YSYEKL. CDR3 DNA sequence: TGCGCCAGCAGCCAAGATGGGGGCCGCAGAAGCGCAGATACGCAGTATTTT. Translating gives CASSQDGGRRSADTQYF.

This sequence joins TRBV7-9 and TRBJ1-1; D possibly corresponds to TRBD1 (6 bases). V lost 5 bases and J lost 5, with 12 bases in between. CDR3 length: 13 residues. CDR1 is SEHNR, CDR2 FQNEAQ, per germline (reference sequence). This CDR3 is CASSPTGHTEAFF. The CDR3 DNA follows: TGTGCCAGCAGCCCAACAGGGCATACTGAAGCTTTCTTT.

The chain is built from TRBV18 and TRBJ1-1; D is possibly TRBD1 (5 bases). Looked up from germline, CDR1 is KGHSH and CDR2 is LQKENI. V shed 1 base and J shed 1 base, with 13 bases lying between them. This CDR3 region has 16 residues. The CDR3 reads CASSPRGVERNTEAFF. DNA of the CDR3: TGTGCCAGCTCACCACGGGGGGTCGAAAGGAACACTGAAGCTTTCTTT.

The chain joins TRBV28 to TRBJ2-1; D perhaps matches TRBD2 (6 bases). With 5 bases removed from V and 5 bases from J, the gap between germline ends came to 16 bases. Germline V gives CDR1 MDHEN, CDR2 SYDVKM. CDR3 size: 15 residues. The CDR3 region is CASSTLGGKDNEQFF. The CDR3 DNA reads as TGTGCCAGCAGTACCCTGGGCGGGAAGGACAATGAGCAGTTCTTC.

CDR3 sequence: CASKDPTQGHEQFF. The CDR3 DNA reads as TGTGCCAGCAAAGACCCAACCCAGGGCCATGAGCAGTTCTTC. The rearrangement uses TRBV28 and TRBJ2-1, with D possibly matching TRBD1 (5 bases). The CDR3 consists of 14 residues. V was cut by 7 bases and J by 8 bases, with 18 bases left in between. The germline gives CDR1 MDHEN, CDR2 SYDVKM.

The chain has TRBV7-7 and TRBJ2-5; TRBD1 agrees at 7 bases. J lost 6 bases, V lost 5 bases, and 9 bases had no gene match. Germline CDR1 is SSHAT and CDR2 is FNYEAQ (reference sequence). The CDR3 sequence is 14 residues long. The CDR3 protein is CASSLGQAGQTQYF. CDR3 DNA sequence: TGTGCCAGCAGCCTCGGACAGGCTGGGCAGACCCAGTACTTC. Full variable domain (remainder filled in from reference TRBV7-7 and TRBJ2-5): GAGVSQSPRYKVTKRGQDVTLRCDPISSHATLYWYQQALGQGPEFLTYFNYEAQPDKSGLPSDRFSAERPEGSISTLTIQRTEQRDSAMYRCASSLGQAGQTQYFGPGTRLLVL.

This chain links TRBV6-5 with TRBJ1-1; D is unclear. The V end lost 7 bases, the J end lost 3 bases, and 18 bases lay between the germline ends. CDR1 and CDR2 (germline): MNHEY, SVGAGI. This CDR3 has 15 residues. The CDR3 bases are TGTGCCAGCACCCCCCCGGGCGGGCTGGACACTGAAGCTTTCTTT. Protein: CASTPPGGLDTEAFF.